This is a list of T cell receptor beta chains from one sample in a study of CD8+ T cells in alopecia areata. Measured with immunoSEQ multiplex PCR; TCRdb has only the in-frame clones, and not every one. Of 110,000 to 150,000 clones listed, roughly 58% were seen once; the top ten hold 35% to 40%. The sequencing sample was made of CD8+ T cells sorted from blood. The receptors derive from a human donor in good health. CDR3s leave out the opening cysteine and the closing phenylalanine or tryptophan. Fields, in order: CDR3 length, J gene, V gene, CDR3 protein.

12 | TRBJ2-5 | TRBV13 | ASSPPLEKETQY
11 | TRBJ2-5 | TRBV11-2 | ASSLDPEETQY
12 | TRBJ1-1 | TRBV7-6 | ASSWLTENTEAF
15 | TRBJ2-6 | TRBV29-1 | SVEIQSPVSGANVLT
10 | TRBJ2-1 | TRBV15 | ATSREVSEQF
11 | TRBJ2-7 | TRBV29-1 | SVVVGGFYEQY
14 | TRBJ2-4 | TRBV7-9 | ASSDLQGSGKNIQY
17 | TRBJ2-7 | TRBV30 | AWSGSVPGLAGEGYEQY
15 | TRBJ1-2 | TRBV28 | ASRTGTGSQGSYGYT
13 | TRBJ2-3 | TRBV5-6 | ASSFEGRDTDTQY
12 | TRBJ2-1 | TRBV2 | ASTSPNDPNEQF
13 | TRBJ1-5 | TRBV27 | ASSSSTGGEQPQH
14 | TRBJ2-7 | TRBV30 | AWSVPRAHLSYEQY
12 | TRBJ2-5 | TRBV27 | ASGRIGVEETQY
14 | TRBJ2-1 | TRBV5-6 | ASSLSWDRGHNEQF
8 | TRBJ2-1 | TRBV29-1 | SVMRRQEF
15 | TRBJ2-7 | TRBV11-2 | ASSLTPRREPLYEQY
9 | TRBJ1-1 | TRBV27 | ASNRGTEAF
13 | TRBJ1-5 | TRBV5-1 | ASSLGDSTNQPQH
13 | TRBJ2-2 | TRBV19 | ASSIWVRDPGELF
14 | TRBJ2-1 | TRBV9 | ASSARPGVSYNEQF
10 | TRBJ2-2 | TRBV9 | ASEENTGELF
15 | TRBJ2-3 | TRBV5-6 | ASSLPLAGGLTDTQY
10 | TRBJ2-3 | TRBV6-4 | ASSGLGDTQY
10 | TRBJ2-1 | TRBV11-2 | ASTRGYNEQF
13 | TRBJ2-7 | TRBV6-5 | ASSPRRDRGFEQY
10 | TRBJ2-7 | TRBV6-6 | ASRLDGYEQY
12 | TRBJ2-7 | TRBV6-1 | ASSALGVSYEQY
11 | TRBJ2-1 | TRBV29-1 | SVRMWDGNEQF
10 | TRBJ2-3 | TRBV29-1 | RSAGSTDTQY
13 | TRBJ2-3 | TRBV7-9 | ASSPDWASPDTQY
12 | TRBJ2-2 | TRBV6-4 | ASSSGRDTGELF
8 | TRBJ2-5 | TRBV20-1 | SAPVETQY
12 | TRBJ2-1 | TRBV30 | AWSGGEAYNEQF
11 | TRBJ2-1 | TRBV7-6 | ASSPWTGDEQF
13 | TRBJ2-3 | TRBV7-9 | ASSSTSGQTDTQY
12 | TRBJ2-7 | TRBV21-1 | ASSTGQGGYEQY
9 | TRBJ2-1 | TRBV2 | ATGEGNEQF
13 | TRBJ2-1 | TRBV2 | ASSLGTSGTNEQF
11 | TRBJ1-5 | TRBV6-6 | ASSDGSNQPQH
13 | TRBJ2-1 | TRBV10-3 | AISEFLGTYNEQF
13 | TRBJ2-1 | TRBV25-1 | ASSPSGRVYNEQF
10 | TRBJ2-3 | TRBV4-1 | ASSLKKDTQY
14 | TRBJ2-1 | TRBV29-1 | SVEGAAGSSYNEQF
13 | TRBJ2-7 | TRBV13 | ASSSWAGVKNEQY
10 | TRBJ2-7 | TRBV7-9 | ASSREDLEQY
10 | TRBJ1-2 | TRBV29-1 | SVWDSNYGYT
11 | TRBJ2-7 | TRBV27 | ATSLAGGYEQY
11 | TRBJ2-7 | TRBV6-5 | ASSYSNWGEQY
9 | TRBJ2-1 | TRBV20-1 | SASEGFEQF
8 | TRBJ2-7 | TRBV11-2 | ASSLDEQY
12 | TRBJ2-7 | TRBV11-2 | ASSLGNGLNEQY
11 | TRBJ2-2 | TRBV6-5 | ASSPSAPGELF
11 | TRBJ1-1 | TRBV14 | ASNPTGNTEAF
14 | TRBJ1-5 | TRBV4-1 | ASSPNLGSRNQPQH
15 | TRBJ2-1 | TRBV27 | ASSPPASGQPYNEQF